This T cell receptor beta chain was observed in a study of cytomegalovirus exposure and HLA in healthy donors listed by TCRdb under 2017. Some background on the complete study: An earlier analysis of several hundred of the donors reported approximately 300 Gb of sequence data and more than 90 million unique TCR beta sequences from some 180 million T cells. An early release that covered 500 to 800 HLA-typed donors contained approximately 320 gigabases of sequencing data and tens of millions of unique TCR sequences. Of the roughly 400 genotyped donors, approximately 80% fell in the genetic ancestry cluster associated with self-reported Caucasian donors. The study aimed to test whether signatures of past pathogen exposure could be identified by cataloging public T cell receptors. The T cell repertoires of some 670 subjects were profiled by immunosequencing and related to cytomegalovirus serostatus. Along with the roughly 610-subject first cohort, a separate validation cohort of over 90 different subjects was used. High-throughput TCR immunosequencing, statistical association of individual TCRs with disease status, and machine learning were combined to predict cytomegalovirus infection status. In a later analysis, previously published TCR beta repertoires from roughly 710 donors were re-analyzed and high-resolution HLA genotyping was added so that TCR occurrence patterns could be studied. In the later analysis, no new phenotypic data were used to find candidate immune exposures; instead, reliance was placed on TCR beta sequences and their occurrence across donors. To decide whether each TCR beta V gene segment behaved as functional or pseudogenic, an earlier analysis of fewer than 750 of the donors relied on high-throughput TCR beta sequencing. Donor age, sex, ethnicity and CMV serostatus were collected together with the repertoire data. Genome-wide SNP genotypes for about 65% of the 666 donors were used in a later genetic analysis, which treated that subset as a discovery cohort. All discovery cohort repertoires had been generated on a single sequencing platform. HLA typing covered class I and class II loci at four-digit resolution. The number of donors typed differed by locus, with about 629-630 for A, B, C, DRB1 and DQB1, approximately 500 for DQA1, 600 to 610 for DPA1, and 450 to 480 for DPB1. Roughly 5 DR-DQ haplotypes were handled as single units for association and clustering, since linkage in the cohort was strong. On average, around 240,000 unique TCR beta nucleotide sequences were sequenced per donor among roughly 430 genotyped donors of the cohort, with roughly 18% of those sequences being non-productive.

About this clone itself: Its target antigen remains unknown. No qualities accompany the bases; no much larger clone lies one base away.

Library preparation employed the immunoSEQ multiplex PCR assay. The multiplex PCR relied on a mix of 60 forward primers for TCR Vbeta segments and 13 reverse primers for TCR Jbeta segments. The CDR3 region of rearranged TCR beta genes was amplified from genomic DNA with a multiplex PCR assay. The Illumina HiSeq System was used to sequence the amplified TCR beta libraries as 87-base-pair reads. As for the authors' bioinformatics: Across the roughly 640 repertoires, a later analysis counted 60 million to 90 million unique TCR beta chains, around 10 million of which were shared by at least two donors. To remove PCR and sequencing errors, raw reads were error-corrected and collapsed into unique sequences using a nearest-neighbor algorithm that merged closely related sequences. V, D and J gene segments were assigned by aligning CDR3 sequences to IMGT reference sequences. Each retained sequence needed at least a six-nucleotide match to both a V gene segment and a J gene segment. Rearrangements were classified as productive when the CDR3 lacked stop codons and remained in frame with V and J, and all other rearrangements were classified as non-productive. Following IMGT convention, CDR3 was defined as the stretch from the second conserved V-encoded cysteine to the conserved J-encoded phenylalanine. In an earlier analysis of approximately 500 of the donors, sequences lacking an unambiguous match to a single V gene segment were excluded. An earlier analysis of fewer than 650 of the donors classified V segments as functional when productive rearrangements were above 56.7% and as segregating when the standard deviation between donors was above 5%. A statistical classification framework was built for diagnosing cytomegalovirus status from the catalog of TCR beta chain sequences. In a later analysis, V and J genes were assigned by comparing TCR nucleotide sequences against IMGT/GENE-DB human TR gene sequences. In a later analysis, CDR3 sequences and most-parsimonious VDJ recombination scenarios were assigned using the TCRdist pipeline. In a later analysis, each TCR beta chain was defined by its CDR3 amino acid sequence together with its V-gene family, and reads lacking a unique V-gene family were excluded. As a way to deal with suspected cross-contamination and a sequencing artifact, a later analysis dropped nearly 600 nucleotide sequences that were highly shared and had low generation probability. For each public chain, a later analysis derived a clonal expansion index from normalized ranks of inferred template counts within each repertoire. Generation probabilities in a later analysis came from a VDJ recombination model fitted to out-of-frame rearrangements, and those results were checked against IGoR. In a later analysis, hypergeometric tests were used to score TCR-TCR, TCR-HLA and TCR-CMV co-occurrence, with a repertoire-size bias correction applied to TCR pairs. To estimate false discovery rates, a later analysis permuted the HLA or CMV assignments 20 times. In a later analysis, co-occurring TCRs were grouped using DBSCAN, with TCRdist sequence similarity added in when clustering inside HLA-allele-positive subsets. Repertoires with fewer than 30,000 or more than 120,000 public chains were left out of co-occurrence clustering, as were about five repertoires with anomalous nucleotide sharing. TCRdb stores this immuneACCESS table with in-frame sequences only. Part of the clones is absent; in the studies checked, under half of the shortfall reflects unresolved V genes, and no reason is known for the rest. That table gives V, J and clone size, and the DNA gave D and trimming. The sample data list under 200,000 clones, and about 80% of these were observed just once. The biggest ten clones account for nearly 4.5% of the sample.

The cohort comprised hundreds of healthy bone marrow donors. At the time of sampling, every cohort member was nominally healthy, though immune exposures that went unrecorded were likely present. The donor tested CMV seropositive, placing the donor among the 290 or so seropositive members of the cohort. A peripheral blood sample was provided by each donor, and peripheral blood mononuclear cells were used for TCR beta sequencing. Genomic DNA was extracted from the blood cell samples with the Qiagen DNeasy Blood Extraction Kit. What the research found in general, with its limitations: When HLA alleles, especially DR and DQ, strongly co-occurred, TCR associations were difficult to assign to individual alleles. Correlated functional status among segregating V segments might be attributable to linkage disequilibrium, but an unknown experimental factor could not be ruled out. A total of 150 to 200 TCR beta chains were listed by the study as associated with cytomegalovirus. Sequencing depth was assumed to be roughly uniform across donors in the presence/absence analyses, though that assumption may not hold. Because counts were too low, seventeen rarely observed V segments, including chromosome 9 orphons, were excluded from the earlier analysis of fewer than 650 of the donors. While some public TCRs were present in many individuals, most TCR sequences turned up only very rarely across donors. The authors suggested that the approach could potentially be extended to other disease states and immunological phenotypes. The classifier was reported to diagnose cytomegalovirus status with high specificity and sensitivity in both the original cohort and the validation cohort. For the cohort, immune exposure information was limited to CMV serostatus. A further reported finding was that TCR beta sequences accurately predicted the HLA-A and HLA-B alleles for most subjects in the first cohort. In a later analysis, most CMV-associated TCR beta chains were found to appear HLA-restricted, with HLA associations seemingly driven largely by CMV exposure. The 87-base-pair reads could not distinguish some IMGT-functional V segments, including TRBV6-2 and TRBV6-3, so those segments were excluded. In a later genetic analysis, fewer N-insertions in productive TCRs were reported among donors in an Asian-associated ancestry cluster than the roughly 700-donor mean. An earlier analysis of 587 of the donors showed that most TCR beta V segments appeared in productive rearrangements either about 90% or about 30% of the time, which broadly matched IMGT annotations. In vitro tests confirmed that three of the cytomegalovirus-associated TCR beta chains recognize cytomegalovirus antigens. Several of the top co-occurrence clusters appeared to be linked to parvovirus B19, influenza, CMV and Epstein-Barr virus, according to a later analysis. Compared with equally common non-associated chains, HLA-associated TCR beta chains in a later analysis were more clonally expanded and had lower generation probabilities. The cohort was sequenced for TCR beta chains only, and without alpha or paired-chain data the features that could be detected were limited. A cluster of highly shared sequence variants was judged likely to represent a technical artifact of the sequencing pipeline. An association between a missense DCLRE1C variant and V-gene and J-gene trimming of TCR beta chains was found in a later genetic analysis and replicated in an independent cohort. HLA typing was unavailable for some donors at each locus, so association tests used only the typed subset. A later analysis associated about 17,000 TCR beta sequences with specific HLA alleles at a false discovery rate of 0.05. In a later analysis, TCR association rates were found to vary across HLA loci, with the most associated TCRs seen for DRB1 alleles and the fewest for HLA-C alleles.

V and J lose 4 bases and 6 bases, and a span of 9 bases separates them. Taken from the germline V gene (reference sequence), the CDR1 and CDR2 loops are DFQATT and SNEGSKA. From the cysteine up to the phenylalanine, the CDR3 has a length of 11 residues. The only DNA kept is the CDR3, 33 bases in frame from the first base. The chain employs TRBV20-1 and TRBJ1-2, with TRBD1 tentatively as D gene (6 bases match). Sequencing used PBMCs. The clonotype comes from a woman in her thirties in good health and CMV-seropositive. CDR3 protein: CSATGGNGYTF. The DNA is TGCAGTGCTACTGGGGGCAATGGCTACACCTTC.